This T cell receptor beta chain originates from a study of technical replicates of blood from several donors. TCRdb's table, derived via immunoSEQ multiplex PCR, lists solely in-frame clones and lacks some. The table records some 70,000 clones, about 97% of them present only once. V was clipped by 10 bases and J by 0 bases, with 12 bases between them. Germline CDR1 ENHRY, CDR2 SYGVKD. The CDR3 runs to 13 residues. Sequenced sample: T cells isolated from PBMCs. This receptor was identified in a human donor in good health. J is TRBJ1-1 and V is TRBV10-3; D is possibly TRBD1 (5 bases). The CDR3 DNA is TGTGCCACCACGCGGGACCTGAACACTGAAGCTTTCTTT. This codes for CATTRDLNTEAFF.